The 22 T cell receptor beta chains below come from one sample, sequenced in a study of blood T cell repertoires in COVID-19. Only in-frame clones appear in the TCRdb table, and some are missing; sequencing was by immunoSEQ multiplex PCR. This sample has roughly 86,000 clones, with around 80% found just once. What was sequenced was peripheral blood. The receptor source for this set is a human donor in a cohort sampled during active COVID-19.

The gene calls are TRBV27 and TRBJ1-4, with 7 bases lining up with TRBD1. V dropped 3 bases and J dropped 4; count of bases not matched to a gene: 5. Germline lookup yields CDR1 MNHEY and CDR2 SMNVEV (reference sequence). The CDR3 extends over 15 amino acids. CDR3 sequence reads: CASSFAGQFNEKLFF. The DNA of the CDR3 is TGTGCCAGCAGTTTCGCGGGACAGTTTAATGAAAAACTGTTTTTT.

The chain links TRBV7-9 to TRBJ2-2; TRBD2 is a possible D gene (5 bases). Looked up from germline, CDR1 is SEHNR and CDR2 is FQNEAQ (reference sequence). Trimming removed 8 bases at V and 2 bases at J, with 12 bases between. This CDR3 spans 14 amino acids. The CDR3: CASCPDFNTGELFF. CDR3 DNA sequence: TGTGCCAGCTGTCCGGACTTCAACACCGGGGAGCTGTTTTTT. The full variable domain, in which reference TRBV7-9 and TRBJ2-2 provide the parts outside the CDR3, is DTGVSQNPRHKITKRGQNVTFRCDPISEHNRLYWYRQTLGQGPEFLTYFQNEAQLEKSRLLSDRFSAERPKGSFSTLEIQRTEQGDSAMYLCASCPDFNTGELFFGEGSRLTVL.

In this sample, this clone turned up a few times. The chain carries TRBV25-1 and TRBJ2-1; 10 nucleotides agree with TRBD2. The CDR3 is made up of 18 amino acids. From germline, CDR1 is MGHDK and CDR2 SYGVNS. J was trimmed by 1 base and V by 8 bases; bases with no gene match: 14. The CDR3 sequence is CASRSLAGEEGSYNEQFF. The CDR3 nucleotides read TGTGCCAGCCGATCGCTAGCGGGGGAAGAGGGTTCCTACAATGAGCAGTTCTTC.

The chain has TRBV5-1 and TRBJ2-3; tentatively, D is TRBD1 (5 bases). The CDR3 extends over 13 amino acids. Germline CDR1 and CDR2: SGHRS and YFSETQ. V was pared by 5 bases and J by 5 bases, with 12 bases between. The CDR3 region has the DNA TGCGCCAGCAGTTCGACAGTTCAAGATACGCAGTATTTT. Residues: CASSSTVQDTQYF. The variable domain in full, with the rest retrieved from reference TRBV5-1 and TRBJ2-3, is KAGVTQTPRYLIKTRGQQVTLSCSPISGHRSVSWYQQTPGQGLQFLFEYFSETQRNKGNFPGRFSGRQFSNSRSEMNVSTLELGDSALYLCASSSTVQDTQYFGPGTRLTVL.

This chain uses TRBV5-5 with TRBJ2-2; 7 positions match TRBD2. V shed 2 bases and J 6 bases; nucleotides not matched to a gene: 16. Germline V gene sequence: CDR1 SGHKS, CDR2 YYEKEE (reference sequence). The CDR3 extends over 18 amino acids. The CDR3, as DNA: TGTGCCAGCAGCTTCGGCCCTCAGGGCGGGGGATACTCCGGGGAGCTGTTTTTT. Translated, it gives CASSFGPQGGGYSGELFF.

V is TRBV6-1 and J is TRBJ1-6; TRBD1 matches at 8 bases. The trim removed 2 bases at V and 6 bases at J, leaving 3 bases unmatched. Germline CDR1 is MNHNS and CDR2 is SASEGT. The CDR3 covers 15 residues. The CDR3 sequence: CASSETGQGNSPLHF. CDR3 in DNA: TGTGCCAGCAGTGAAACAGGACAGGGTAATTCACCCCTCCACTTT.

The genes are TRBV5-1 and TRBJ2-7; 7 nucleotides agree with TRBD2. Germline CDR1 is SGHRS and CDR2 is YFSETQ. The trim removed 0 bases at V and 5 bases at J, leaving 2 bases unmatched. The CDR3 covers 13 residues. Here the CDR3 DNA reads TGCGCCAGCAGCTTGGCTGGGGGGGACGAGCAGTACTTC. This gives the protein CASSLAGGDEQYF.

The CDR3 nucleotides read TGTGCCAGCAGTGATCCGCTAGATCCTGGAAACACCATATATTTT. This sequence encodes CASSDPLDPGNTIYF. The chain recombines TRBV2 with TRBJ1-3; D is undetermined. Trimming pared 3 bases from V and 2 bases from J, leaving 11 bases between. The CDR3 runs 15 residues. In germline, CDR1 is SNHLY, CDR2 FYNNEI.

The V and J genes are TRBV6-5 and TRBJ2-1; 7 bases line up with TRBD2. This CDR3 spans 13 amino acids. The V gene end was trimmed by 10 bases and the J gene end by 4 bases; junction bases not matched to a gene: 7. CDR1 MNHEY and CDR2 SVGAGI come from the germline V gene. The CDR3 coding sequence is TGTGCCAACAGATGGGGGGGGTACAATGAGCAGTTCTTC. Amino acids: CANRWGGYNEQFF.

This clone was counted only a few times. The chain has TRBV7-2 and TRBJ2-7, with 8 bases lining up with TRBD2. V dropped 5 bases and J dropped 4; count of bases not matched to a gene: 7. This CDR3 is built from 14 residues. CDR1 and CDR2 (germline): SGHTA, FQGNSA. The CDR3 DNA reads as TGTGCCAGCAGCCCCATGGGCGGGGGGTACGAGCAGTACTTC. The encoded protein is CASSPMGGGYEQYF.

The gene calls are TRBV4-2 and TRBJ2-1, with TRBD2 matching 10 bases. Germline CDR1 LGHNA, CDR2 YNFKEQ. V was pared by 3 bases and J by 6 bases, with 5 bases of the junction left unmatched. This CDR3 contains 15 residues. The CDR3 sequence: CASSQRLAGGNEQFF. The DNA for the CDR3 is TGTGCCAGCAGCCAGAGACTAGCGGGTGGCAATGAGCAGTTCTTC.

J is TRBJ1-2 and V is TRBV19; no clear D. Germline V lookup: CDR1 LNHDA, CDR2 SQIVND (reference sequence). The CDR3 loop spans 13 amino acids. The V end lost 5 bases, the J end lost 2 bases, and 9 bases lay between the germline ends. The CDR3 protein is CASSLTENYGYTF. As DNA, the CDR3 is TGTGCCAGTAGTCTAACTGAAAACTATGGCTACACCTTC.

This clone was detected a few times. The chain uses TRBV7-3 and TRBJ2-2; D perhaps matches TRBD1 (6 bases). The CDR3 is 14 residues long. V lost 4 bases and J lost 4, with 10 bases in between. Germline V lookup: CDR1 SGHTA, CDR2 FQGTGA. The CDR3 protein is CASSSGHITGELFF. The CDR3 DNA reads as TGTGCCAGCAGCTCGGGACATATCACCGGGGAGCTGTTTTTT.

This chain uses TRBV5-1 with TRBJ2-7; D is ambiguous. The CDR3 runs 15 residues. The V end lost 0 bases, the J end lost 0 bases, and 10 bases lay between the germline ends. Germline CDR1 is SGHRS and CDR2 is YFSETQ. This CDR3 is CASSLVAGFSYEQYF. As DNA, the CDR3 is TGCGCCAGCAGCTTGGTGGCCGGGTTCTCCTACGAGCAGTACTTC.

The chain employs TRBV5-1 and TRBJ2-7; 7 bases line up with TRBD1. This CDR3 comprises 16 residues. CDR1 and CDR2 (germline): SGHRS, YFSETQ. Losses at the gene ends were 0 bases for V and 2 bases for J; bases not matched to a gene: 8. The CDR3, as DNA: TGCGCCAGCAGCTTGGCGGGACAGAGTAGTCCCTACGAGCAGTACTTC. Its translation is CASSLAGQSSPYEQYF. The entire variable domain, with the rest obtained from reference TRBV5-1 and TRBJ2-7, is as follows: KAGVTQTPRYLIKTRGQQVTLSCSPISGHRSVSWYQQTPGQGLQFLFEYFSETQRNKGNFPGRFSGRQFSNSRSEMNVSTLELGDSALYLCASSLAGQSSPYEQYFGPGTRLTVT.

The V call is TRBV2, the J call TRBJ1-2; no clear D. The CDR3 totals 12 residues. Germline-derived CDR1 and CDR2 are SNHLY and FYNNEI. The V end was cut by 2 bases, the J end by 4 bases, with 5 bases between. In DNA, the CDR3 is TGTGCCAGCAGTGAACAGGCCTATGGCTACACCTTC. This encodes CASSEQAYGYTF.

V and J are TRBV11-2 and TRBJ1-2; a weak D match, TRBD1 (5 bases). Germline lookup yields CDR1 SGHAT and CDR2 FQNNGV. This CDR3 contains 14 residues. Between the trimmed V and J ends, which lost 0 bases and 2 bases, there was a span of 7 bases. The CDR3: CASSLEGGNYGYTF. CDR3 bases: TGTGCCAGCAGCTTAGAGGGGGGGAACTATGGCTACACCTTC. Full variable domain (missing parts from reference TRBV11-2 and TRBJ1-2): EAGVAQSPRYKIIEKRQSVAFWCNPISGHATLYWYQQILGQGPKLLIQFQNNGVVDDSQLPKDRFSAERLKGVDSTLKIQPAKLEDSAVYLCASSLEGGNYGYTFGSGTRLTVV.

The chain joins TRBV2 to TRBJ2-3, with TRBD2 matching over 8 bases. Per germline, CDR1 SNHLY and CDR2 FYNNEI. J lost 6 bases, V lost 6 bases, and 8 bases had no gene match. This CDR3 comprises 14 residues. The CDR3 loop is CASSSGTRSDTQYF. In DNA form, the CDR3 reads TGTGCCAGCAGCTCCGGGACTAGATCCGATACGCAGTATTTT.

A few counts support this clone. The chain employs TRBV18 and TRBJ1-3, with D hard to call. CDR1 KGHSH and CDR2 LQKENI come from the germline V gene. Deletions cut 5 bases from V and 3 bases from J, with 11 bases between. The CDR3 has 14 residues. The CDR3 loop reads CASSTQDSGNTIYF. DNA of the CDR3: TGTGCCAGCTCAACCCAGGATAGTGGAAACACCATATATTTT.

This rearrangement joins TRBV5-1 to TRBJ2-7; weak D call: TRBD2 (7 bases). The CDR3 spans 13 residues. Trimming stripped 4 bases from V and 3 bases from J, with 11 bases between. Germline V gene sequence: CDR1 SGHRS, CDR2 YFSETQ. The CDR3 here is CASSRGANYEQYF. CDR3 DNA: TGCGCCAGCAGCCGGGGGGCAAACTACGAGCAGTACTTC. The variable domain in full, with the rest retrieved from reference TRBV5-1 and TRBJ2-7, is KAGVTQTPRYLIKTRGQQVTLSCSPISGHRSVSWYQQTPGQGLQFLFEYFSETQRNKGNFPGRFSGRQFSNSRSEMNVSTLELGDSALYLCASSRGANYEQYFGPGTRLTVT.

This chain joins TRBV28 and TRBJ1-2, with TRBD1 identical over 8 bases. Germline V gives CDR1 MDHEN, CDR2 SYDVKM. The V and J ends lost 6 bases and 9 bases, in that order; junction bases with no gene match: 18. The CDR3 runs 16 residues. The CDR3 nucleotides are TGTGCCAGCAGCCCCCCGGCCGGGCAGGGGGCTGGGCGCTACACCTTC. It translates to CASSPPAGQGAGRYTF.

The CDR3, as DNA: TGTGCTAGTGGTTTGGTTCGGGACGGGACTCGAAAAGGGCGGGAGACCCAGTACTTC. It codes for CASGLVRDGTRKGRETQYF. The chain is built from TRBV12-5 and TRBJ2-5, with D perhaps matching TRBD2 (6 bases). Germline-derived CDR1 and CDR2 are LGHNT and FRNRAP. This CDR3 contains 19 residues. Trimming removed 0 bases from V and 5 bases from J, with 25 bases in between.